These 14 T cell receptor beta chains came from one sample sequenced in a study of identifying expanded T cells in peripheral blood. The method was immunoSEQ multiplex PCR; TCRdb's version includes in-frame clones alone and lacks a portion of them. This table holds more than 45,000 clones, under 85% found once. Sample: blood. These receptor sequences come from a person aged 18 to 75 in good health.

The chain combines TRBV6-6 with TRBJ2-5; perhaps TRBD2 as D (5 bases). The CDR3 totals 15 residues. Trimming left V 5 bases short and J 2 bases short, with 15 bases between. Germline V lookup: CDR1 MNHNY, CDR2 SVGAGI (reference sequence). Written as DNA, the CDR3 is TGTGCCAGCAGTAACATGGCGGGCCTACAAGAGACCCAGTACTTC. Amino acids: CASSNMAGLQETQYF.

The gene calls are TRBV5-1 and TRBJ2-1, with 8 bases aligning to TRBD2. The junction had 3 bases not matched to a gene; V was cut back by 2 bases and J by 5 bases. The CDR3 loop spans 14 amino acids. Germline lookup yields CDR1 SGHRS and CDR2 YFSETQ. The CDR3 here is CASSFLAGNNEQFF. The CDR3 DNA reads as TGCGCCAGCAGCTTTTTAGCGGGGAACAATGAGCAGTTCTTC.

This chain connects TRBV5-1 to TRBJ2-1; unclear D gene. V lost 0 bases to trimming and J lost 6 bases, with 10 bases between them. The CDR3 has 14 amino acids. Germline CDR1 is SGHRS and CDR2 is YFSETQ. The CDR3 DNA reads as TGCGCCAGCAGCTTGGGCACCACCAGCAATGAGCAGTTCTTC. This translates into CASSLGTTSNEQFF.

The chain links TRBV4-3 to TRBJ2-5; D gene uncertain. CDR3 length equals 14 residues. Germline values: CDR1 LGHNA, CDR2 YSLEER. V was clipped by 0 bases and J by 7 bases, with 12 bases between them. The CDR3 reads CASSQDSQKGTQYF. The DNA of the CDR3 is TGCGCCAGCAGCCAAGACTCTCAAAAGGGGACCCAGTACTTC.

A single count supports this clone. The rearrangement links TRBV5-4 to TRBJ1-2; D is ambiguous. Germline V lookup: CDR1 SGHNT, CDR2 YYREEE (reference sequence). V was clipped by 2 bases and J by 4 bases, with 12 bases between them. This CDR3 has 14 residues. CDR3 DNA: TGTGCCAGCAGCTTAACCGGTAGGGCCTATGGCTACACCTTC. It encodes CASSLTGRAYGYTF.

In nucleotides, the CDR3 is TGTGCCAGTAGTCGACGTGCCGGGACACCCGGCAACTATGGCTACACCTTC. Its protein is CASSRRAGTPGNYGYTF. The V call is TRBV19, the J call TRBJ1-2; D is perhaps TRBD1 (6 bases). CDR1 and CDR2 from the germline V gene are LNHDA and SQIVND (reference sequence). Trimming stripped 5 bases from V and 2 bases from J, with 21 bases between. The CDR3 consists of 17 residues.

This chain connects TRBV18 to TRBJ1-4; maybe TRBD1 (5 bases). V was cut by 1 base and J by 4 bases, with 10 bases left in between. CDR3 length: 15 residues. Germline values: CDR1 KGHSH, CDR2 LQKENI. DNA of the CDR3: TGTGCCAGCTCACCACGGGACGGAAATAATGAAAAACTGTTTTTT. Residues: CASSPRDGNNEKLFF.

This chain connects TRBV5-6 to TRBJ1-2; 10 positions agree with TRBD1. Germline CDR1 is SGHDT and CDR2 is YYEEEE. The V gene end was trimmed by 0 bases and the J gene end by 7 bases; junction bases not matched to a gene: 6. The CDR3 runs to 15 residues. The CDR3 here is CASSLGQGAIGGYTF. The CDR3 DNA follows: TGTGCCAGCAGCTTGGGACAGGGGGCAATTGGTGGCTACACCTTC.

The chain carries TRBV13 and TRBJ2-1; 7 bases line up with TRBD1. The length of the CDR3 is 13 residues. V shed 6 bases and J 6 bases; nucleotides not matched to a gene: 5. CDR1 is PRHDT and CDR2 is FYEKMQ in the germline V gene (reference sequence). CDR3: CASSVTGANEQFF. The DNA of the CDR3 is TGTGCCAGCAGTGTCACAGGGGCCAATGAGCAGTTCTTC.

The V and J genes are TRBV7-9 and TRBJ2-2, with D hard to call. This CDR3 has 14 residues. V gave up 0 bases and J gave up 6 bases, with 8 bases separating them. Per germline, CDR1 SEHNR and CDR2 FQNEAQ (reference sequence). CDR3 sequence (DNA): TGTGCCAGCAGCTTAGCACACCCGTCCGGGGAGCTGTTTTTT. It translates to CASSLAHPSGELFF.

V gene TRBV2 combines with J gene TRBJ2-1, with 10 bases aligning to TRBD2. The CDR3 contains 12 residues. Germline loops: CDR1 SNHLY, CDR2 FYNNEI. CDR3 DNA: TGTGTTAGCGGGGGGACTTACAATGAGCAGTTCTTC. Translated, it gives CVSGGTYNEQFF.

The V gene is TRBV7-8, the J gene TRBJ1-2, with D tentatively TRBD1 (5 bases). Between the trimmed V and J ends, which lost 4 bases and 7 bases, there was a span of 22 bases. Germline-derived CDR1 and CDR2 are SGHVS and FQNEAQ. The CDR3 has 16 residues. Here the CDR3 reads CASSSSRIGVGSGYTF. CDR3 nucleotide sequence: TGTGCCAGCAGCTCCTCTAGGATAGGGGTAGGCTCTGGCTACACCTTC.

This clone was observed once. The V call is TRBV15, the J call TRBJ2-1; 11 nucleotides match TRBD2. The CDR3 is 15 amino acids. The germline V gene has CDR1 LNHNV and CDR2 YYDKDF (reference sequence). Trimming at V came to 0 bases and at J to 15 bases, leaving 10 bases not matched to a gene. The CDR3 sequence: CATSRESNSGRARFF. Here the CDR3 DNA reads TGTGCCACCAGCAGAGAATCGAATAGCGGGAGGGCACGGTTCTTC.

V gene TRBV5-1 combines with J gene TRBJ2-1; the D is unclear. V lost 0 bases, J lost 9 bases, and 13 bases lay in between. In germline, CDR1 is SGHRS, CDR2 YFSETQ. This CDR3 is built from 14 residues. The DNA for the CDR3 is TGCGCCAGCAGCTTGGTGGTCGGTGGGCCTGAGCAGTTCTTC. It is translated as CASSLVVGGPEQFF. The full variable domain, its missing parts supplied by reference TRBV5-1 and TRBJ2-1, is KAGVTQTPRYLIKTRGQQVTLSCSPISGHRSVSWYQQTPGQGLQFLFEYFSETQRNKGNFPGRFSGRQFSNSRSEMNVSTLELGDSALYLCASSLVVGGPEQFFGPGTRLTVL.